A single sample gave rise to the 12 T cell receptor beta chains below, sequenced in a study of sequential checkpoint blockade in melanoma. Stated treatment: randomized to nivolumab then ipilimumab (arm A) or the reverse (arm B). Generated by immunoSEQ multiplex PCR, the TCRdb table keeps only in-frame clones and is missing some. The table has about 20,000 clones, about four fifths seen once. This specimen was CD8+ T cells sorted from blood (inferred from file names), taken from a patient given nivolumab and ipilimumab in sequence. Receptor source: a human donor with melanoma.

The chain is built from TRBV7-9 and TRBJ2-3; perhaps TRBD2 as D (6 bases). The CDR3 runs 15 residues. CDR1 is SEHNR, CDR2 FQNEAQ, per germline (reference sequence). The V end lost 7 bases, the J end lost 1 base, and 15 bases lay between the germline ends. The CDR3 sequence: CASIRPGLGTDTQYF. As DNA, the CDR3 is TGTGCCAGCATCAGACCGGGACTTGGCACAGATACGCAGTATTTT.

This chain joins TRBV27 and TRBJ2-7; a possible D gene is TRBD2 (6 bases). The CDR3 has 12 residues. The V and J ends lost 10 bases and 3 bases respectively, with 13 bases between them. Germline V lookup: CDR1 MNHEY, CDR2 SMNVEV (reference sequence). DNA of the CDR3: TGTGCCACAATGGCGGGGAGCTACGAGCAGTACTTC. This translates into CATMAGSYEQYF.

In the case of this clone: An end of the junction differs from the germline gene, which may be a read error. The chain uses TRBV5-8 and TRBJ1-1, with D perhaps TRBD1 (6 bases). The CDR3 extends over 15 amino acids. CDR1 is SGHTS and CDR2 is YDEGEE in the germline V gene. CDR3 nucleotides: TGCGCCAGCAGCCAAGCTCAAGGGGGTTTCACTGAAGCTTTCTTT. It codes for CASSQAQGGFTEAFF.

The chain combines TRBV28 with TRBJ1-1, with a weak D call TRBD1 (5 bases). CDR1 is MDHEN and CDR2 is SYDVKM in the germline V gene. The length of the CDR3 is 14 residues. Trimming cost V 3 bases and J 3 bases, with 11 bases left between them. The CDR3 here is CASSFLQEYTEAFF. The CDR3 DNA reads TGTGCCAGCAGTTTTCTACAGGAGTACACTGAAGCTTTCTTT.

This chain joins TRBV5-8 and TRBJ2-7; D is unresolved. The V end was cut by 0 bases, the J end by 7 bases, with 14 bases between. CDR1 and CDR2 (germline): SGHTS, YDEGEE. CDR3 length: 14 amino acids. CDR3 DNA sequence: TGTGCCAGCAGCTTGGTAAGGCTAGTGGGTGAGCAGTACTTC. Translation gives CASSLVRLVGEQYF.

V is TRBV4-1 and J is TRBJ2-5, with 7 bases fitting TRBD1. This CDR3 contains 14 residues. J was trimmed by 2 bases and V by 1 base; bases with no gene match: 1. Germline V lookup: CDR1 MGHRA, CDR2 YSYEKL. The DNA for the CDR3 is TGCGCCAGCAGCCAAGGGACAGGACAAGAGACCCAGTACTTC. This codes for CASSQGTGQETQYF.

The chain joins TRBV29-1 to TRBJ2-3, with 12 positions matching TRBD2. Germline V gene data show CDR1 as SQVTM and CDR2 as ANQGSEA. V shed 1 base and J 4 bases; nucleotides not matched to a gene: 9. CDR3 length: 17 amino acids. CDR3 in amino acids: CSVEGFSASGGADTQYF. As DNA, the CDR3 is TGCAGCGTTGAAGGGTTTTCGGCTAGCGGGGGGGCAGATACGCAGTATTTT.

CDR3 bases: TGTGCCAGCAGTTACTTGGGGTACCGGGGAGAAAAACTGTTTTTT. Translating gives CASSYLGYRGEKLFF. The chain recombines TRBV6-5 with TRBJ1-4; D gene unclear. Per the germline V gene, CDR1 is MNHEY and CDR2 is SVGAGI. The CDR3 has 15 residues. V was clipped by 1 base and J by 8 bases, with 14 bases between them.

The V gene is TRBV27, the J gene TRBJ2-2, with a possible D match to TRBD1 (5 bases). Per the germline V gene, CDR1 is MNHEY and CDR2 is SMNVEV (reference sequence). V was shortened by 5 bases and J by 4 bases, with 14 bases between the two germline ends. The CDR3 is made up of 15 amino acids. The CDR3 loop is CASSVNSGITGELFF. For the CDR3, the DNA is TGTGCCAGCAGTGTGAATTCAGGGATCACCGGGGAGCTGTTTTTT.

The chain recombines TRBV5-4 with TRBJ2-5; D perhaps matches TRBD2 (6 bases). The J call may be incorrect, as the DNA end agrees better with TRBJ2-7. The V gene's germline CDR1 is SGHNT and CDR2 YYREEE (reference sequence). CDR3 length: 17 residues. In nucleotides, the CDR3 is TGTGCCAGCAGCACCTCAGGCGCGGGGCTATTCTTCTACGAGCAGTACTTC. Residues: CASSTSGAGLFFYEQYF.

V is TRBV9 and J is TRBJ2-5; TRBD2 agrees at 7 bases. CDR1 SGDLS and CDR2 YYNGEE come from the germline V gene. J lost 1 base, V lost 3 bases, and 15 bases had no gene match. This CDR3 contains 18 residues. The CDR3 loop reads CASSAGLTGGLIQETQYF. CDR3 sequence (DNA): TGTGCCAGCAGCGCCGGCCTGACGGGGGGACTCATCCAAGAGACCCAGTACTTC. The full variable domain, with the rest looked up from reference TRBV9 and TRBJ2-5, is DSGVTQTPKHLITATGQRVTLRCSPRSGDLSVYWYQQSLDQGLQFLIQYYNGEERAKGNILERFSAQQFPDLHSELNLSSLELGDSALYFCASSAGLTGGLIQETQYFGPGTRLLVL.

The genes are TRBV9 and TRBJ1-2, with TRBD1 matching 12 bases. CDR3 length: 18 amino acids. The V gene end was trimmed by 3 bases and the J gene end by 0 bases; junction bases not matched to a gene: 9. The germline V gene has CDR1 SGDLS and CDR2 YYNGEE. The CDR3 protein is CASSASRGQGATNYGYTF. Here the CDR3 DNA reads TGTGCCAGCAGCGCCTCGCGGGGACAGGGGGCCACTAACTATGGCTACACCTTC.